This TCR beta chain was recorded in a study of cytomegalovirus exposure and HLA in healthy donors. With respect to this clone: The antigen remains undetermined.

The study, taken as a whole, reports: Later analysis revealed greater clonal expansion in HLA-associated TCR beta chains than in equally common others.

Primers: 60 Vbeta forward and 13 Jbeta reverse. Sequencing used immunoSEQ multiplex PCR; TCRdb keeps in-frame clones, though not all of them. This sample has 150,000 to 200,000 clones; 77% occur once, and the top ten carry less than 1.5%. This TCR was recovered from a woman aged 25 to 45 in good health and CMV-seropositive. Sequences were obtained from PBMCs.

CDR3 sequence: CASSGTSGGSETQYF. The DNA of the CDR3 is TGCGCCAGCAGTGGGACTAGCGGAGGGTCAGAGACCCAGTACTTC. The chain uses TRBV10-1 and TRBJ2-5; 10 bases align to TRBD2. CDR1 is WNHNN, CDR2 SYGVQD, per germline (reference sequence). This CDR3 is 15 amino acids long. J gave up 4 bases and V 4 bases, and 6 bases lay outside the gene matches.